Sequencing of this T cell receptor (beta chain) was carried out in a study of blood T cell repertoires in COVID-19. For the study at large: PBMCs, B-cell-depleted T cells, or T cells provided the cDNA or gDNA that made up the material.

Contact with a PCR-confirmed or clinician-diagnosed COVID-19 case occurred within 2 weeks of entry. The protocol was immunoSEQ multiplex PCR, while the TCRdb copy is restricted to in-frame clones and leaves out a portion. The top ten hold roughly 5.3% of the sample, which has fewer than 300,000 clones, around 84% seen once. Sequencing was carried out using PBMCs or T cells enriched from blood (not recorded which). This receptor was taken from a man aged 35 to 55 who had been exposed to COVID-19.

For the CDR3, the DNA is TGTGCCAGCGGACTTCCCCGGGGGGCCGGTGGCTACACCTTC. It translates to CASGLPRGAGGYTF. The chain combines TRBV5-8 with TRBJ1-2; D is possibly TRBD1 (6 bases). V was cut by 7 bases and J by 7 bases, with 20 bases left in between. This CDR3 is built from 14 residues. Germline V gene lookup returns CDR1 SGHTS and CDR2 YDEGEE.